Listed below are T cell receptor beta chains from one sample, sequenced in a study of control samples from healthy donors and cancer patients. TCRdb keeps only in-frame clones here, not all; method: immunoSEQ multiplex PCR. The sample holds roughly 130,000 clones, 70% to 90% seen once. The source material was blood. These receptor sequences come from a man between 50 and 59 years old in good health. Each CDR3 is given with its conserved first and last residue. D genes are given only for firm matches. Clone size is not always given. Where it is, it says once, few, many or a class for expanded clones.

d_gene	v_gene	abundance	j_gene	CDR3aa	CDR3nt
-	TRBV9	-	TRBJ2-3	CASSTGRGEARTDTQYF	TGTGCCAGCAGCACAGGGCGAGGGGAAGCTCGCACAGATACGCAGTATTTT
-	TRBV28	-	TRBJ2-4	CASSSQGGQNIQYF	TGTGCCAGCAGTTCTCAGGGAGGACAAAACATTCAGTACTTC
-	TRBV3-1/TRBV3-2	-	TRBJ2-7	CASSLPHGYEQYF	TGTGCCAGCAGCCTACCCCACGGGTACGAGCAGTACTTC
-	TRBV5-1	-	TRBJ1-1	CASSRGTENTEAFF	TGCGCCAGCAGCCGAGGAACAGAGAACACTGAAGCTTTCTTT
-	TRBV27	-	TRBJ1-6	CASSLRSQILSPLHF	TGTGCCAGCAGTTTAAGGTCGCAGATCCTTTCACCCCTCCACTTT
-	TRBV19	-	TRBJ2-1	CASSIGPSNTEQFF	TGTGCCAGTAGTATCGGACCGAGTAACACTGAGCAGTTCTTC
-	TRBV3-1/TRBV3-2	few	TRBJ1-4	CASSPNILFEKLFF	TGTGCCAGCAGCCCCAATATATTATTCGAAAAACTGTTTTTT
TRBD1	TRBV28	-	TRBJ2-5	CASSPDRAGETQYF	TGTGCCAGCAGCCCCGACAGGGCGGGCGAGACCCAGTACTTC
TRBD1	TRBV7-2	-	TRBJ1-2	CASSSRDSRGYTF	TGTGCCAGCAGCTCCCGGGACAGCCGTGGCTACACCTTC
-	TRBV27	-	TRBJ2-4	CASSWDIQYF	TGTGCCAGCAGTTGGGACATTCAGTACTTC
TRBD1	TRBV29-1	once	TRBJ1-2	CSAPAQGVANYGYTF	TGCAGCGCCCCGGCCCAGGGGGTCGCTAACTATGGCTACACCTTC
-	TRBV24-1	once	TRBJ2-7	CATSDGGRPWEQYF	TGTGCCACCAGTGATGGTGGGCGGCCTTGGGAGCAGTACTTC
-	TRBV5-4	-	TRBJ2-2	CASSTNTGELFF	TGTGCCAGCAGTACGAACACCGGGGAGCTGTTTTTT
-	TRBV20-1	-	TRBJ2-4	CSASTTGRDIQYF	TGCAGTGCTAGTACGACAGGGAGGGACATTCAGTACTTC
-	TRBV6-5	-	TRBJ2-2	CASTQGVGGELFF	TGTGCCAGCACCCAAGGGGTTGGCGGGGAGCTGTTTTTT
-	TRBV11-2	-	TRBJ1-1	CASGPGVTKNTEAFF	TGTGCCAGCGGTCCAGGCGTCACAAAGAACACTGAAGCTTTCTTT
-	TRBV28	-	TRBJ1-2	CASSWGAYGYTF	TGTGCCAGCAGTTGGGGGGCCTATGGCTACACCTTC
-	TRBV2	-	TRBJ1-4	CASSESSRAFEKLFF	TGTGCCAGCAGTGAATCGTCCAGGGCTTTCGAAAAACTGTTTTTT
-	TRBV16	-	TRBJ2-3	CASSQGGTDTQYF	TGTGCCAGCAGCCAAGGGGGGACAGATACGCAGTATTTT
TRBD1	TRBV6-5	-	TRBJ2-1	CASSPSGGLNEQFF	TGTGCCAGCTCCCCCTCAGGGGGCTTAAATGAGCAGTTCTTC
-	TRBV4-1	-	TRBJ2-2	CASSPLGGTNTGELFF	TGCGCCAGCAGCCCCCTTGGGGGTACGAACACCGGGGAGCTGTTTTTT
-	TRBV5-1	-	TRBJ2-5	CASSLVYPVQQHAYDEETQYF	TGCGCCAGCAGCTTGGTGTATCCGGTCCAACAGCATGCTTATGACGAAGAGACCCAGTACTTC
-	TRBV2	-	TRBJ2-5	CASSEVETQYF	TGTGCCAGCAGTGAAGTGGAGACCCAGTACTTC
-	TRBV5-1	few	TRBJ2-5	CASSPAGTGVTQYF	TGCGCCAGCAGCCCGGCGGGAACTGGAGTGACCCAGTACTTC
TRBD1	TRBV29-1	-	TRBJ2-7	CSVGGDRGYEQYF	TGCAGCGTCGGGGGGGACAGGGGCTACGAGCAGTACTTC
-	TRBV7-9	-	TRBJ2-3	CASSIRQPTDTQYF	TGTGCCAGCAGCATAAGACAGCCTACAGATACGCAGTATTTT
TRBD1	TRBV28	-	TRBJ2-5	CASSHGQVSQETQYF	TGTGCCAGCAGCCATGGACAGGTATCTCAAGAGACCCAGTACTTC
-	TRBV4-1	-	TRBJ1-2	CASSQEEFPNYGYTF	TGCGCCAGCAGCCAGGAGGAGTTCCCTAACTATGGCTACACCTTC
-	TRBV5-1	-	TRBJ2-1	CASKKQPSANEQFF	TGCGCCAGCAAAAAGCAACCCAGTGCCAATGAGCAGTTCTTC
-	TRBV19	-	TRBJ2-1	CASSQQGGDEQFF	TGTGCCAGTAGTCAGCAGGGAGGAGATGAGCAGTTCTTC
TRBD2	TRBV28	-	TRBJ2-1	CASSIAGTSGLNEQFF	TGTGCCAGCAGTATAGCCGGGACTAGCGGTCTGAATGAGCAGTTCTTC
TRBD1	TRBV11-2	-	TRBJ2-5	CASRRAYGQGKETQYF	TGTGCCAGTCGCAGAGCCTACGGACAGGGTAAAGAGACCCAGTACTTC
-	TRBV11-2	once	TRBJ2-7	CASSLDYGEIGAQNF	TGTGCCAGCAGCTTAGATTATGGCGAGATCGGGGCACAAAACTTC
-	TRBV29-1	-	TRBJ1-1	CSVGQPSFMNTEAFF	TGCAGCGTTGGACAGCCTTCGTTCATGAACACTGAAGCTTTCTTT
-	TRBV30	-	TRBJ2-3	CAFRGRGTDTQYF	TGTGCCTTCAGGGGTCGGGGCACAGATACGCAGTATTTT
-	TRBV11-3	-	TRBJ1-1	CASSLGLAIIALAEAFF	TGTGCCAGCAGCTTGGGCTTGGCAATTATCGCGTTGGCTGAAGCTTTCTTT
-	TRBV4-1	-	TRBJ2-7	CASSQDLDEQYF	TGCGCCAGCAGCCAAGATCTTGACGAGCAGTACTTC
TRBD2	TRBV5-4	once	TRBJ2-1	CASSFYRGGQENEQFF	TGTGCCAGCAGCTTTTACCGGGGGGGCCAGGAAAATGAGCAGTTCTTC
-	TRBV7-3	-	TRBJ2-3	CASSPTGGDTQYF	TGTGCCAGCAGCCCTACGGGCGGAGATACGCAGTATTTT